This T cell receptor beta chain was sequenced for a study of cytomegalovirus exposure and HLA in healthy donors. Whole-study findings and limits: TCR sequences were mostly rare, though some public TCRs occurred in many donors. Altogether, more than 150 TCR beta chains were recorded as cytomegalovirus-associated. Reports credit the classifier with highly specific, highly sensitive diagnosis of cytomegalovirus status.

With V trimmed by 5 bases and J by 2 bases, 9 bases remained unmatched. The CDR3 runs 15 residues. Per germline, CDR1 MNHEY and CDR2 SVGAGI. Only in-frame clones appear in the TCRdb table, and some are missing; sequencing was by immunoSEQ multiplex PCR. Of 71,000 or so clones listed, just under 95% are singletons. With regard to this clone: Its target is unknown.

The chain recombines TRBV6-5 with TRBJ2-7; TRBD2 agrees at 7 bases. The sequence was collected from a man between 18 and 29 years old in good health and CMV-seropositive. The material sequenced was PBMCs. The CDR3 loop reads CASSRLLASPYEQYF. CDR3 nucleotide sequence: TGTGCCAGCAGTCGCTTACTAGCGAGTCCCTACGAGCAGTACTTC.